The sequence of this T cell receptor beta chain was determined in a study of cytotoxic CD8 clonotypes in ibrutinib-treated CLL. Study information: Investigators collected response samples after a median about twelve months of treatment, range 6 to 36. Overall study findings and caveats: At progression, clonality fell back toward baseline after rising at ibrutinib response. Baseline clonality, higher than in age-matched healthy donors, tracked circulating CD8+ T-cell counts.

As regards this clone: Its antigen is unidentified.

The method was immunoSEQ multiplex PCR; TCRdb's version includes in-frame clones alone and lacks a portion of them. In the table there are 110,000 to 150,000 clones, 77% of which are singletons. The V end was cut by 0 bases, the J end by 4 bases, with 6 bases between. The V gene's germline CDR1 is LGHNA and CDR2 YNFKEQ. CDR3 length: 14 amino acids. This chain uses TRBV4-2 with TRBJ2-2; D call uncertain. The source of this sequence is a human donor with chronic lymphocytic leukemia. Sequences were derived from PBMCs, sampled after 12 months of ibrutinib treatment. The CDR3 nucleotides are TGTGCCAGCAGCCAAGATCCGGGCACCGGGGAGCTGTTTTTT. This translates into CASSQDPGTGELFF.